The T cell receptor (beta chain) under discussion was sequenced for a study of blood T cell repertoires in COVID-19. Study summary: In each case, the material was cDNA or gDNA derived from T cells, B-cell-depleted T cells, or PBMCs.

Clinical history as reported by participants underpinned cohort assignment. V gave up 3 bases and J gave up 3 bases; unmatched junction bases: 3. The CDR3 totals 16 residues. Germline V gene lookup returns CDR1 MGHDK and CDR2 SYGVNS. Data came from immunoSEQ multiplex PCR; TCRdb stores just in-frame clones and leaves some out. The data show about 160,000 clones, roughly 80% seen once. The receptor was derived from a woman aged 55-70 years who had recovered from COVID-19. Sequences were obtained from PBMCs or T cells enriched from blood (not recorded which). The chain carries TRBV25-1 and TRBJ1-6, with 9 positions matching TRBD1. The CDR3 protein is CASSETGGFYNSPLHF. The CDR3 DNA follows: TGTGCCAGCAGTGAGACAGGGGGTTTCTATAATTCACCCCTCCACTTT.